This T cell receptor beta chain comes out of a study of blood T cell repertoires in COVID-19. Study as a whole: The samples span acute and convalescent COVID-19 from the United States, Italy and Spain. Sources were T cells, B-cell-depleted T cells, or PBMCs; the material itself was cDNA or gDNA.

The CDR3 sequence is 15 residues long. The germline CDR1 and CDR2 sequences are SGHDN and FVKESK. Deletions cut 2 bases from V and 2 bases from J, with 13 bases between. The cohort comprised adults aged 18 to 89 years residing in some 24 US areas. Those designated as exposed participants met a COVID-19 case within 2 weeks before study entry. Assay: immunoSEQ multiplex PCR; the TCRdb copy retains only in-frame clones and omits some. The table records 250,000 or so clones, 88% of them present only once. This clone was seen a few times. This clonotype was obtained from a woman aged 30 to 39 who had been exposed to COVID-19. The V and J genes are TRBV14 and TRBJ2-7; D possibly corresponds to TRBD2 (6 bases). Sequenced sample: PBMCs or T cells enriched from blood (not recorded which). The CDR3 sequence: CASSQFGGGPYEQYF. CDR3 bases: TGTGCCAGCAGCCAATTTGGAGGAGGGCCCTACGAGCAGTACTTC. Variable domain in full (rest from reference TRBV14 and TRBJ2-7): EAGVTQFPSHSVIEKGQTVTLRCDPISGHDNLYWYRRVMGKEIKFLLHFVKESKQDESGMPNNRFLAERTGGTYSTLKVQPAELEDSGVYFCASSQFGGGPYEQYFGPGTRLTVT.